The 21 T cell receptor beta chains given below trace back to one sample, sequenced in a study of vaccination and CD4 T cells after COVID-19. For these receptors, no antigen is known. As for treatment: roughly nine-day PBMC culture with coronavirus spike peptide pools or control peptides (ViraFEST assay). At the Johns Hopkins FTIC core, DNA taken from cultured CD4+ T cells was sequenced by way of the Oncomine TCR Beta short-read assay. TCRdb reprocessed the PCR reads with MiXCR, giving one entry per CDR3 protein. The data contain about 17,000 distinct CDR3 sequences, around 45% of them seen just once; the ten biggest clones take up about 18%. The starting material was CD4+ T cells from blood, cultured in vitro, obtained before SARS-CoV-2 vaccination. These receptor sequences come from a human donor who received a COVID-19 vaccine.

In this sample, this clonotype turned up a few times. V gene TRBV10-3 combines with J gene TRBJ1-5, with 9 bases aligning to TRBD1. Germline CDR1 reads ENHRY; CDR2 reads SYGVKD. The ends lost 6 bases at V and 5 bases at J; junction bases unmatched: 8. The CDR3 is 15 amino acids. The CDR3 region is CAISHTGGVHQPQHF. The CDR3 bases are TGTGCCATCAGCCATACAGGGGGCGTACATCAGCCCCAGCATTTT.

This rearrangement joins TRBV21-1 to TRBJ1-5; the listed D gene, TRBD1, was not tested against the DNA. TRBV21-1 is given as a pseudogene. The CDR3 is 16 residues long. CDR3 amino acids: CASIRNRGLSNQPQHF. The CDR3 DNA reads TGTGCCAGCATAAGGAACAGGGGATTAAGCAATCAGCCCCAGCATTTT.

The chain couples TRBV19 to TRBJ1-2; D is unclear. The germline CDR1 and CDR2 sequences are LNHDA and SQIVND (reference sequence). The CDR3 runs to 14 residues. The V gene lost 5 bases and the J gene lost 1 base, with 11 bases spanning the gap. DNA of the CDR3: TGTGCCAGTAGTCTATCGGGATTTAACTATGGCTACACCTTC. Amino acid sequence: CASSLSGFNYGYTF. The full variable domain, in which reference TRBV19 and TRBJ1-2 provide the parts outside the CDR3, is DGGITQSPKYLFRKEGQNVTLSCEQNLNHDAMYWYRQDPGQGLRLIYYSQIVNDFQKGDIAEGYSVSREKKESFPLTVTSAQKNPTAFYLCASSLSGFNYGYTFGSGTRLTVV.

The table lists this clonotype with a few counts. V is TRBV10-3 and J is TRBJ1-3, with 7 bases lining up with TRBD1. The V and J ends lost 6 bases and 3 bases, in that order; junction bases with no gene match: 2. Germline CDR1 ENHRY, CDR2 SYGVKD. The CDR3 has 13 residues. CDR3 bases: TGTGCCATCAGCTGGACAGGTGGAAACACCATATATTTT. Translated: CAISWTGGNTIYF.

This clonotype was detected only a few times. This rearrangement joins TRBV27 to TRBJ2-3; 13 bases map to TRBD2. Germline V gene sequence: CDR1 MNHEY, CDR2 SMNVEV (reference sequence). Unmatched junction bases numbered 12, after V lost 5 bases and J lost 4 bases. The CDR3 extends over 18 amino acids. Here the CDR3 reads CASSITSGGATGPDTQYF. CDR3 sequence (DNA): TGTGCCAGCAGTATCACTAGCGGGGGGGCCACCGGGCCAGATACGCAGTATTTT.

This clonotype was observed once. The V gene is TRBV29-1, the J gene TRBJ1-2; no definite D call. V was trimmed by 0 bases and J by 8 bases, leaving 10 bases between them. CDR1 is SQVTM and CDR2 is ANQGSEA in the germline V gene. This CDR3 has 12 amino acids. The CDR3 is CSVEDQFAGYTF. In DNA form, the CDR3 reads TGCAGCGTTGAAGATCAGTTTGCAGGCTACACCTTC. Full variable domain (remainder filled in from reference TRBV29-1 and TRBJ1-2): SAVISQKPSRDICQRGTSLTIQCQVDSQVTMMFWYRQQPGQSLTLIATANQGSEATYESGFVIDKFPISRPNLTFSTLTVSNMSPEDSSIYLCSVEDQFAGYTFGSGTRLTVV.

A few counts support this clonotype. Written as DNA, the CDR3 is TGTGCCAGCAGTTTTAGCGGAAGACAAGAGACCCAGTACTTC. Protein product: CASSFSGRQETQYF. The chain employs TRBV12-3 or TRBV12-4 and TRBJ2-5; possible D gene TRBD2, 6 bases. The V and J ends lost 3 bases and 2 bases respectively, with 10 bases between them. The CDR3 totals 14 residues.

This clonotype showed up just a few times. The chain couples TRBV7-2 to TRBJ2-3; D uncertain. Trimming took off 1 base at V and 8 bases at J, with 13 bases between the two ends. The CDR3 is made up of 14 amino acids. Germline V CDR1 and CDR2: SGHTA, FQGNSA. The CDR3: CASSLVSGVGTQYF. Here the CDR3 DNA reads TGTGCCAGCAGCTTAGTTTCCGGCGTTGGTACGCAGTATTTT.

CDR3 loop: CASSLDRGLTGELFF. For the CDR3, the DNA is TGTGCCAGCAGCTTAGATCGGGGGTTAACCGGGGAGCTGTTTTTT. The V and J genes are TRBV11-3 and TRBJ2-2, with TRBD2 as a possible D gene (6 bases). The CDR3 runs to 15 residues. The germline V and J ends were trimmed by 0 bases and 5 bases, with 10 bases remaining between them. Germline CDR1 SGHNT, CDR2 YENEEA.

This clonotype was seen a handful of times. The DNA for the CDR3 is TGTGCCTGGGATTACATTGGGCTAGCGGGGGGCAACGAGCAGTACTTC. It is translated as CAWDYIGLAGGNEQYF. V usage is TRBV30 and J usage is TRBJ2-7; TRBD2 matches 11 bases. V trimming: 5 bases; J trimming: 5 bases; junction bases outside the gene matches: 14. In germline, CDR1 is GTSNPN, CDR2 SVGIG (reference sequence). CDR3 length: 16 amino acids.

The chain combines TRBV12-2 with TRBJ1-6; the table's D call, TRBD1, has no DNA check behind it. TRBV12-2 is a known pseudogene. CDR3 length: 17 residues. The CDR3 nucleotides read TGTGCAAGTCGCTTATCGAGGAGGGGGGCAGGAAATTCACCCCTCCACTTT. Translated: CASRLSRRGAGNSPLHF.

This clonotype was counted a single time. V usage is TRBV20-1 and J usage is TRBJ2-3; TRBD2 aligns across 8 bases. Germline CDR1 DFQATT, CDR2 SNEGSKA (reference sequence). The CDR3 consists of 17 residues. The trim removed 0 bases at V and 3 bases at J, leaving 11 bases unmatched. In DNA form, the CDR3 reads TGCAGTGCTAGAGAACTGGGACTAGTCGTACGGACAGATACGCAGTATTTT. It is translated as CSARELGLVVRTDTQYF.

This clonotype was picked up a small number of times. The chain uses TRBV30 and TRBJ1-1; TRBD1 matches 7 bases. Germline V CDR1 and CDR2: GTSNPN, SVGIG (reference sequence). The CDR3 consists of 12 residues. V shed 3 bases, J shed 4 bases, and the junction held 2 bases outside the gene matches. The CDR3 reads CAWSDRATEAFF. Here the CDR3 DNA reads TGTGCCTGGAGCGACAGGGCCACTGAAGCTTTCTTT. Combining the CDR3 with reference TRBV30 and TRBJ1-1 gives the whole variable domain SQTIHQWPATLVQPVGSPLSLECTVEGTSNPNLYWYRQAAGRGLQLLFYSVGIGQISSEVPQNLSASRPQDRQFILSSKKLLLSDSGFYLCAWSDRATEAFFGQGTRLTVV.

There are a few counts of this clonotype. The V gene is TRBV21-1, the J gene TRBJ2-7; the D segment call TRBD1 is taken from the table without a DNA check. TRBV21-1 is designated a pseudogene. The CDR3 has 16 amino acids. The CDR3 spells CASSKGQGPFSYEQYF. DNA of the CDR3: TGTGCCAGCAGCAAAGGGCAGGGGCCATTCTCGTACGAGCAGTACTTC.

The rearrangement joins TRBV11-3 to TRBJ2-5; no reliable D call. The CDR3 totals 13 residues. V was trimmed by 5 bases and J by 5 bases, leaving 12 bases between them. The germline V gene encodes CDR1 SGHNT and CDR2 YENEEA. The DNA for the CDR3 is TGTGCCAGCAGCGACATGGGGTTCGAGACCCAGTACTTC. Translating it yields CASSDMGFETQYF.

The chain joins TRBV6-1 to TRBJ1-2, with D possibly TRBD1 on 6 matching bases. In germline, CDR1 is MNHNS, CDR2 SASEGT. The CDR3 spans 15 residues. The V gene lost 4 bases and the J gene lost 3 bases, with 15 bases spanning the gap. CDR3 DNA sequence: TGTGCCAGCAGTGCCATACAGGGCGACGACTATGGCTACACCTTC. The encoded protein is CASSAIQGDDYGYTF.

The chain employs TRBV11-2 and TRBJ1-3, with 8 bases matching TRBD1. CDR1 and CDR2 (germline): SGHAT, FQNNGV. This CDR3 contains 16 residues. The V and J ends lost 1 base and 4 bases, in that order; junction bases with no gene match: 6. The CDR3 sequence is CASSLARTGTGNTIYF. The CDR3 nucleotides are TGTGCCAGCAGCTTAGCCCGGACAGGGACCGGAAACACCATATATTTT.

This clonotype was found once. V usage is TRBV7-8 and J usage is TRBJ1-1, with TRBD1 matching 7 bases. The CDR3 has 15 residues. The V segment lost 2 bases and the J segment 4 bases; nucleotides outside the gene matches: 7. Germline loops: CDR1 SGHVS, CDR2 FQNEAQ. CDR3 nucleotides: TGTGCCAGCAGCTTACGAGAGGGGGCAAGCACTGAAGCTTTCTTT. Protein sequence: CASSLREGASTEAFF.

This clonotype was seen a handful of times. The chain uses TRBV30 and TRBJ2-1; D is undetermined. Trimming shortened V by 7 bases and J by 3 bases, and 10 bases separated the two germline ends. CDR1 is GTSNPN, CDR2 SVGIG, per germline (reference sequence). The CDR3 covers 12 residues. CDR3 sequence (DNA): TGTGCCTACTCGCCCGACTACAATGAGCAGTTCTTC. As protein: CAYSPDYNEQFF.

The rearrangement uses TRBV12-3 or TRBV12-4 and TRBJ1-1; D gene ambiguous. Trimming took off 8 bases at V and 4 bases at J, with 20 bases between the two ends. This CDR3 region has 15 residues. This CDR3 is CASSLGGSGVTEAFF. The CDR3, as DNA: TGTGCCAGCTCACTTGGAGGTTCAGGAGTCACTGAAGCTTTCTTT.

The chain combines TRBV30 with TRBJ1-5, with TRBD1 as a possible D gene (6 bases). V lost 0 bases and J lost 6, with 9 bases in between. CDR3 length equals 13 residues. Germline assignment: CDR1 GTSNPN and CDR2 SVGIG (reference sequence). The CDR3 region has the DNA TGTGCCTGGAGTGTAGGGGGAGGTCAGCCCCAGCATTTT. It is translated as CAWSVGGGQPQHF.